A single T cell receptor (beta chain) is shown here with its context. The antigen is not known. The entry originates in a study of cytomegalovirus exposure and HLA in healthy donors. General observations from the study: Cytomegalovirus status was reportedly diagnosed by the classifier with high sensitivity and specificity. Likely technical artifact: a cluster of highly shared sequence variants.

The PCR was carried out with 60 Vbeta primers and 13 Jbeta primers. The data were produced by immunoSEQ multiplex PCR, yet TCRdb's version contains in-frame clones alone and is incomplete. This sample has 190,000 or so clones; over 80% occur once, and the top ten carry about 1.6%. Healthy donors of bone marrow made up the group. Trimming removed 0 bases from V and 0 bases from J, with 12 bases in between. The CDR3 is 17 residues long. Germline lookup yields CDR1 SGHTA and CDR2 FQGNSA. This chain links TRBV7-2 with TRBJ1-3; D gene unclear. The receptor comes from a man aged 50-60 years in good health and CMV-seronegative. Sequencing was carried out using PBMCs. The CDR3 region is CASSLAQAFVSGNTIYF. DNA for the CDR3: TGTGCCAGCAGCTTAGCGCAGGCGTTTGTCTCTGGAAACACCATATATTTT.